This entry lists 6 T cell receptor beta chains sequenced from one sample in a study of cytomegalovirus exposure and HLA in healthy donors. In the PCR, 60 Vbeta and 13 Jbeta primers were used. The assay was immunoSEQ multiplex PCR, and TCRdb's table has in-frame clones only and misses some. Of fewer than 200,000 clones in the sample, about four fifths were seen once. Material: PBMCs. Receptors were obtained from a woman under 30 in good health and CMV-seronegative.

This clone was counted once. The V and J genes are TRBV7-3 and TRBJ2-5; 9 bases fit TRBD2. The CDR3 has 17 amino acids. Germline CDR1 reads SGHTA; CDR2 reads FQGTGA. V shed 0 bases and J 5 bases; nucleotides not matched to a gene: 10. The CDR3 is CASSLTGDSGSGETQYF. The CDR3 nucleotides read TGTGCCAGCAGCTTAACGGGAGATAGCGGGAGTGGTGAGACCCAGTACTTC.

This clone was seen only a few times. This rearrangement joins TRBV4-3 to TRBJ2-1; 12 positions agree with TRBD2. Germline V lookup: CDR1 LGHNA, CDR2 YSLEER. The V and J ends lost 3 bases and 4 bases, in that order; junction bases with no gene match: 4. The CDR3 contains 16 residues. The CDR3 loop is CASSHPGTSGYNEQFF. For the CDR3, the DNA is TGCGCCAGCAGCCACCCCGGGACTAGCGGGTACAATGAGCAGTTCTTC.

This chain uses TRBV5-6 with TRBJ1-4; 8 bases map to TRBD1. The V gene end was trimmed by 3 bases and the J gene end by 8 bases; junction bases not matched to a gene: 9. This CDR3 spans 15 amino acids. The germline V gene has CDR1 SGHDT and CDR2 YYEEEE. The CDR3 DNA follows: TGTGCCAGCAGCTCGGACAGGGTCGGCAAGGAAAAACTGTTTTTT. Its translation: CASSSDRVGKEKLFF.

This clone was recorded once. This chain links TRBV28 with TRBJ1-3; D uncertain. The CDR3 runs to 17 residues. Trimming removed 8 bases from V and 3 bases from J, with 23 bases in between. Germline CDR1 reads MDHEN; CDR2 reads SYDVKM. DNA of the CDR3: TGTGCCAGCCCCCCTAGTGACGGCTCGGGTGGTGGAAACACCATATATTTT. Protein: CASPPSDGSGGGNTIYF.

This rearrangement joins TRBV5-1 to TRBJ2-5, with 12 bases matching TRBD1. Near its end, the DNA agrees better with TRBJ2-7, so the J call may be wrong. The CDR3 has 16 residues. Germline-derived CDR1 and CDR2 are SGHRS and YFSETQ. CDR3 nucleotides: TGCGCCAGCAGCCTGGGACAGGGGGCCGGCCACTACGAGCAGTACTTC. It translates to CASSLGQGAGHYEQYF.

This chain connects TRBV5-6 to TRBJ2-6, with 7 positions matching TRBD1. Germline CDR1 and CDR2: SGHDT and YYEEEE. V lost 0 bases and J lost 0; bases outside the gene matches: 6. The CDR3 runs 18 residues. This CDR3 reads CASSLGQGASSGANVLTF. CDR3 nucleotide sequence: TGTGCCAGCAGCTTGGGACAGGGTGCGAGCTCTGGGGCCAACGTCCTGACTTTC.